One sample yielded the 2 T cell receptor beta chains listed below, sequenced in a study of T and B cells in COVID-19 patients. BIOMED2 TRB-A/B primer pools were used in multiplex TRB PCR. Each CDR3 protein is one row after TCRdb ran MiXCR on the multiplex PCR reads. The top ten hold under 3.5% of the sample, which has around 8,000 distinct CDR3 sequences, over 35% seen once. From blood, about 240-550 ng of genomic DNA served as TRB template. Input material: blood. These receptors were taken from a human donor who had recovered from COVID-19.

The chain uses TRBV6-2 or TRBV6-3 and TRBJ2-1; TRBD1 matches 8 bases. Germline loops: CDR1 MNHEY, CDR2 SVGEGT. The trim removed 6 bases at V and 3 bases at J, leaving 7 bases unmatched. The CDR3 runs to 15 residues. CDR3 nucleotides: TGTGCCAGCAGACGCGGACAGGGCCGCTACAATGAGCAGTTCTTC. Protein product: CASRRGQGRYNEQFF.

This clonotype turned up a few times. The rearrangement joins TRBV29-1 to TRBJ1-1; D ambiguous. Trimming took 3 bases from V and 0 from J, leaving 8 bases between them. CDR3 length: 13 residues. Germline V gene sequence: CDR1 SQVTM, CDR2 ANQGSEA. CDR3: CSVDQAMNTEAFF. DNA for the CDR3: TGCAGCGTTGACCAAGCAATGAACACTGAAGCTTTCTTT.